This T cell receptor (beta chain) was sequenced for a study of PD-L1 blockade in urothelial cancer (dated by TCRdb to about 2017). For the study in its entirety: All patients started therapy around 2014 and received atezolizumab 1,200 mg intravenously every 3 weeks. About 90% of the roughly 30 patients were males with bladder-origin urothelial cancer, and about 60% of the roughly 29 reported a prior smoking history. Durable clinical benefit was achieved by nine patients but not by the remaining 20. An ECOG performance status of 0 or 1 was recorded for the patients, and 0 to 3 prior chemotherapy regimens had been received by the patients. The study was an exploratory multi-omic analysis of somatic, immune and clinical correlates of response to PD-L1 blockade with atezolizumab in urothelial cancer. Blood samples yielded a median of around 150,000 T cells and roughly 83,000 unique TCRs, with median clonality roughly 0.084. Pretreatment tumor samples and matched peripheral blood, collected serially before and after atezolizumab treatment, underwent TCR sequencing. Blood samples were analyzed 3 weeks after the start of treatment (second dose) and 6 weeks after the start of treatment. Pretreatment blood TCR-seq was available for around 29 patients, at least one posttreatment blood collection was obtained for around 24 patients, and tumor TCR-seq was available for around 24 patients. Durable clinical benefit was defined as progression-free survival longer than 6 months, and TCR features were also tested against progression-free and overall survival. In the same patients, whole exome sequencing and RNA sequencing of pretreatment tumors were performed in addition to TCR sequencing. What the research found in general, with its limitations: Because the sample size was small (n of about 27) and many of the analyses were exploratory, the results are meant to be hypothesis-generating. At 3 weeks after the start of treatment, tumor-associated TCR clones in peripheral blood had expanded more in patients with durable benefit (n of about 21, p = 0.022). A pretreatment peripheral blood TCR clonality below the median was linked to improved progression-free and overall survival.

To estimate absolute template abundance from read counts, synthetic TCR analog templates were spiked into each PCR. The immunoSEQ assay used bias-controlled V and J gene primers to amplify TCRbeta CDR3 regions from genomic DNA. Rearranged TCRbeta segments were sequenced at approximately 20X coverage. The study's own analysis went as follows. Clustering was used to correct sequencing errors, and CDR3s were annotated against IMGT to assign V, D and J genes. Downstream analyses used only productive TCRbeta rearrangements, leaving out any out-of-frame or stop-codon sequences. Clonality was calculated as one minus the Shannon entropy normalized by the log of the number of unique productive sequences. Clones differing between time points or between blood and tumor were identified by Fisher's exact test with Benjamini-Hochberg correction at adjusted p below 0.01. This is the immuneACCESS table as TCRdb keeps it, with only in-frame sequences that have V and J called. A part of the clones is gone; compared with another copy, unresolved V genes explain less than half, and the rest is unexplained. V and J calls and clone size are as listed in that table; D and trimming were resolved from the DNA. This sample gives some 100,000 clones in total; approximately 91% of them show up just once. The top ten constitute almost 0.95% of the sample.

With respect to this clone: Its antigen is currently not known. No base quality values were provided; no much bigger clone lies one nucleotide off.

The germline V gene (reference sequence) gives CDR1 as LNHDA and CDR2 as SQIVND. Spanning cysteine to phenylalanine, the CDR3 consists of 12 amino acids. CDR3 DNA only is kept here, 36 bases in frame from base 1. V is shortened by 3 bases, J by 11 bases, and the region joining them spans 11 bases. The cohort included 25 to 35 patients with locally advanced or metastatic urothelial carcinoma who were treated at Memorial Sloan Kettering on a trial protocol. Peripheral blood mononuclear cells were collected pretreatment and during treatment, with between 1 and 8 total time points obtained per patient. The Qiagen DNeasy Blood extraction kit was used to purify genomic DNA from total PBMCs and tumor samples. PBMCs were collected pretreatment and during treatment and were isolated and stored as previously described.

The chain joins TRBV19 to TRBJ1-5, with no confident D gene call. The sample here was PBMCs, taken around atezolizumab (anti-PD-L1) treatment. The source of this sequence is a woman aged 80 or over with urothelial cancer. The DNA sequence is given as TGTGCCAGTAGTATCCGGGAGGAGGCCCAGCATTTT. This is translated as CASSIREEAQHF.